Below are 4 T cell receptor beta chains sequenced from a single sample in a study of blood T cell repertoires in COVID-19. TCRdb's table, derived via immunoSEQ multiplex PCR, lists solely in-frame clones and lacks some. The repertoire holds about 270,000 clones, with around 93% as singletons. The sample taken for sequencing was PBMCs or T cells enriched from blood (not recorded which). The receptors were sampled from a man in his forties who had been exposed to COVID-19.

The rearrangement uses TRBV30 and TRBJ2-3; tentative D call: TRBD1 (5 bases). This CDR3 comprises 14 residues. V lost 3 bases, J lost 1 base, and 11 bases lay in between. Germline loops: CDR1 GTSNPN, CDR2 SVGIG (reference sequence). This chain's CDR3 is CAWRSGLGTDTQYF. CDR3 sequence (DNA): TGTGCCTGGAGATCAGGGTTAGGCACAGATACGCAGTATTTT.

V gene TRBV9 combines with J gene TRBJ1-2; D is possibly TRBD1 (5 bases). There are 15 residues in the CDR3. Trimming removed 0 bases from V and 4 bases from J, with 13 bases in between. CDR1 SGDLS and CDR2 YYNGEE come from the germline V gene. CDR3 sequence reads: CASSVVAGLSYGYTF. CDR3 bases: TGTGCCAGCAGCGTAGTTGCAGGGTTGAGCTATGGCTACACCTTC.

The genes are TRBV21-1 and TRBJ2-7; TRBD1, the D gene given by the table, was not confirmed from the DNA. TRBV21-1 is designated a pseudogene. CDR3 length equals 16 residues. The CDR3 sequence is CASSKSRTGGSYEQYF. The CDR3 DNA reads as TGTGCCAGCAGCAAATCGAGGACAGGGGGCTCCTACGAGCAGTACTTC.

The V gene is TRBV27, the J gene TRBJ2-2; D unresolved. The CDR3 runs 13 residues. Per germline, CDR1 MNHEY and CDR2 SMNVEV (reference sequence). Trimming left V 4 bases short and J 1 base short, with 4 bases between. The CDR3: CASSSGNTGELFF. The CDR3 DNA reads TGTGCCAGCAGTTCGGGGAACACCGGGGAGCTGTTTTTT.